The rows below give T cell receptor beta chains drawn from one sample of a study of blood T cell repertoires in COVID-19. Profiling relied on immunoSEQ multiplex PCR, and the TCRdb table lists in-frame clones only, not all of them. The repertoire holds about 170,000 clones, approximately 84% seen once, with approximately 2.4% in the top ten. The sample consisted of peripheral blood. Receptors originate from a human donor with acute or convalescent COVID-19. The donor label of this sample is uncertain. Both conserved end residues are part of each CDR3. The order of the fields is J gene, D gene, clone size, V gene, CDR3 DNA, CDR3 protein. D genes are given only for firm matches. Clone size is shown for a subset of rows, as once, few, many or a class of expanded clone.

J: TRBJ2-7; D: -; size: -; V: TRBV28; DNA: TGTGCCAGCAGTCCGTCACTAGTTCCCCACGAGCAGTACTTC; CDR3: CASSPSLVPHEQYF
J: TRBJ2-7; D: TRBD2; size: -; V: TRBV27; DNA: TGTGCCAGCAGTGCACTTGGGGCTAGCGGGAACTCCTACGAGCAGTACTTC; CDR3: CASSALGASGNSYEQYF
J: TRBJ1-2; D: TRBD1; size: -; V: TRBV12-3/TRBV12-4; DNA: TGTGCCAGCAGTTTTTTGGGACAGCTAACCTTC; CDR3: CASSFLGQLTF
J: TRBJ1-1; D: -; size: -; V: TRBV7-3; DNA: TGTGCCAGCAGCTCCTCCTTGGCAGGGAACACTGAAGCTTTCTTT; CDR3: CASSSSLAGNTEAFF
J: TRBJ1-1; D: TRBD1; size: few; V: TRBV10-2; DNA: TGCGCCAGCAGAACCTCTACAGGGGTGGTCGCTTTCTTT; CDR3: CASRTSTGVVAFF
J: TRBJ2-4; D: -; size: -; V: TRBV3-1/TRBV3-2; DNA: TGTGCCAGCAGCCAACCTAGCGCGGGGGCCAAAAACATTCAGTACTTC; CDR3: CASSQPSAGAKNIQYF
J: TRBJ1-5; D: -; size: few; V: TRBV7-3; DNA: TGTGCCAGCAGCTTAGTGGGAGGCAATCAGCCCCAGCATTTT; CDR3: CASSLVGGNQPQHF
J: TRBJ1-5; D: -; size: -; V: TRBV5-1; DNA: TGCGCCAGCAGCAAAACAGGGCTCGTGGAGCCCCAGCATTTT; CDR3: CASSKTGLVEPQHF
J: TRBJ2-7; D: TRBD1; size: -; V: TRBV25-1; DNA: TGTGCCAGCAGCGTCCCGGGACAGGGTTTATCAACATGGGACGAGCAGTACTTC; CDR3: CASSVPGQGLSTWDEQYF
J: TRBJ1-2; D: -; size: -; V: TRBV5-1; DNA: TGCGCCAGCAGCTTGGATCAAGTCGTGCAGGGAGGCTGCACCTTC; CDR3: CASSLDQVVQGGCTF
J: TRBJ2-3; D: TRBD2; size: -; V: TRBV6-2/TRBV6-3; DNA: TGTGCCAGCAGTCGGAGCGGGGGGGGCACAGATACGCAGTATTTT; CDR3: CASSRSGGGTDTQYF
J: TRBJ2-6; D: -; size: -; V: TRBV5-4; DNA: TGTGCCAGCATGCCTGCTACCCACTCTGGGGCCAACGTCCTGACTTTC; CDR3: CASMPATHSGANVLTF
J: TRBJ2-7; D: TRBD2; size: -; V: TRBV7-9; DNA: TGTGCCAGCAGCTTTACTAGCGACAGCTCCTACGAGCAGTACTTC; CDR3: CASSFTSDSSYEQYF
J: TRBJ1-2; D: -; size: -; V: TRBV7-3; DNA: TGTGCCAGCAGCCAGGATATTAGCGGCTATGGCTACACCTTC; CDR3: CASSQDISGYGYTF
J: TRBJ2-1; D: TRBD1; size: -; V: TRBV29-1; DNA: TGCAGCGTATCGACAGGGAGCTCCTACAATGAGCAGTTCTTC; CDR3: CSVSTGSSYNEQFF
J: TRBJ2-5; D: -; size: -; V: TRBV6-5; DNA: TGTGCCAGCACTAGGTCCGGGTCGGAGACCCAGTACTTC; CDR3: CASTRSGSETQYF
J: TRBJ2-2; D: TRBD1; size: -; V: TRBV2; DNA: TGTGCCAGCGTCGACAGGGGGCGGAACACCGGGGAGCTGTTTTTT; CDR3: CASVDRGRNTGELFF
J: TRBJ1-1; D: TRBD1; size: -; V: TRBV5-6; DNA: TGTGCCAGCAGCAAAAACAACAGGGGGGAGGCCCGAAGGCCTGAAGCTTTCTTT; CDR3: CASSKNNRGEARRPEAFF
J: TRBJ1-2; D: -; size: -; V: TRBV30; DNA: TGTGCCTGGAACGGGGTTCGTGCGTATGGCTACACCTTC; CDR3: CAWNGVRAYGYTF
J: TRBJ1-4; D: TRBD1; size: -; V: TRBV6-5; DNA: TGTGCCAGCAGCGACGGGACAGTGAATGAAAAACTGTTTTTT; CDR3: CASSDGTVNEKLFF
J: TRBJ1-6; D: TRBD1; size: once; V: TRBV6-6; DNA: TGTGCCAGCAGCTCACTACAGGGGGCTTCACCCCTCCACTTT; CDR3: CASSSLQGASPLHF